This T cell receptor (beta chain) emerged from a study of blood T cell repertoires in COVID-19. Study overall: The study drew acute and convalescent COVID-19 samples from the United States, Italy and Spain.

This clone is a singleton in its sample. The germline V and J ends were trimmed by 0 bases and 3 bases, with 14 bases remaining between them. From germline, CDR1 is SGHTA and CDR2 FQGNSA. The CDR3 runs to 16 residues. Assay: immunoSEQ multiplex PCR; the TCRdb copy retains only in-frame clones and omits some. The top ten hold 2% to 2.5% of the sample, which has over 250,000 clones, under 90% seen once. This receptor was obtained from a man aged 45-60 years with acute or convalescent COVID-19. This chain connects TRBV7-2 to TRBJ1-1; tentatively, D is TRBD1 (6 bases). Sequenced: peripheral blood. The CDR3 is CASSLARGGVYTEAFF. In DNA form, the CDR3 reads TGTGCCAGCAGCTTAGCGAGAGGGGGGGTCTACACTGAAGCTTTCTTT.